The 5 T cell receptor beta chains below come from one sample, sequenced in a study of cytomegalovirus exposure and HLA in healthy donors. In the PCR, 60 Vbeta and 13 Jbeta primers were used. Only in-frame clones appear in the TCRdb table, and some are missing; sequencing was by immunoSEQ multiplex PCR. The sample contains 170,000 or so clones, roughly 84% of which appear only once. Input material: PBMCs. These receptors originate from a man in his forties or fifties in good health and CMV-seropositive.

The chain has TRBV5-1 and TRBJ2-5; no reliable D call. The J call is doubtful: the DNA matches TRBJ2-7 better. Germline V gene lookup returns CDR1 SGHRS and CDR2 YFSETQ. The CDR3 extends over 13 amino acids. CDR3 sequence reads: CASSSLQVPEQYF. CDR3 DNA: TGCGCCAGCAGCTCCCTTCAGGTGCCCGAGCAGTACTTC.

There are a few counts of this clone. The V gene is TRBV4-1, the J gene TRBJ1-6, with D unresolved. Deletions cut 2 bases from V and 4 bases from J, with 12 bases between. Germline V CDR1 and CDR2: MGHRA, YSYEKL. The CDR3 has 16 residues. The CDR3 bases are TGCGCCAGCAGCCAACAGGTGACGGCTTATAATTCACCCCTCCACTTT. It encodes CASSQQVTAYNSPLHF.

This rearrangement joins TRBV7-8 to TRBJ2-7; D is possibly TRBD2 (5 bases). From germline, CDR1 is SGHVS and CDR2 FQNEAQ. V shed 5 bases and J shed 0 bases, with 11 bases lying between them. The CDR3 spans 14 residues. CDR3 sequence: CASSPPGSSYEQYF. The DNA for the CDR3 is TGTGCCAGCAGCCCCCCGGGGTCCTCCTACGAGCAGTACTTC.

The J gene is TRBJ1-2, the V gene TRBV5-6; 12 nucleotides line up with TRBD1. Germline V CDR1 and CDR2: SGHDT, YYEEEE. J was trimmed by 4 bases and V by 0 bases; bases with no gene match: 10. The CDR3 extends over 18 amino acids. Here the CDR3 reads CASSLGVGQGAGGYGYTF. The CDR3 DNA follows: TGTGCCAGCAGCTTGGGGGTGGGACAGGGGGCAGGAGGCTATGGCTACACCTTC.

The V and J genes are TRBV7-7 and TRBJ2-5; 12 positions agree with TRBD2. V lost 5 bases, J lost 5 bases, and 6 bases stayed unmatched. From germline, CDR1 is SSHAT and CDR2 FNYEAQ (reference sequence). The CDR3 totals 15 residues. The CDR3 region is CASSQLAGGVETQYF. The CDR3 nucleotides are TGTGCCAGCAGCCAGCTAGCGGGGGGGGTGGAGACCCAGTACTTC.